This T cell receptor beta chain was captured in a study of metastatic and nonmetastatic thyroid tumors. CDR1 and CDR2 (germline): SEHNR, FQNEAQ (reference sequence). This CDR3 region has 12 residues. V dropped 5 bases and J dropped 3 bases, with 8 bases sitting between them. Relative to its sample, this clone is medium-sized. Authors' analysis steps: The study's classifier, a distant-metastasis tool for papillary thyroid cancer, was built using CDR3 differences across clinicopathological groups. Through MiXCR, TCRdb re-clonotyped the PCR reads. These V and J calls rely on TCRdb rather than the paper's analysis. This sample has around 7,800 clones, with 25% to 35% found just once. The entire patient cohort was treatment-naive prior to thyroid surgery.

Source material: adjacent normal tissue. V usage is TRBV7-9 and J usage is TRBJ2-7, with D tentatively TRBD2 (6 bases). The clonotype was recovered from a male donor with papillary thyroid cancer or a benign thyroid nodule (not recorded which). Some clones in this sample may be carry-over from other donors' samples. The DNA for the CDR3 is TGTGCCAGCAGCGCGGACTACTACGAGCAGTACTTC. Translation: CASSADYYEQYF. Together with reference TRBV7-9 and TRBJ2-7, the CDR3 gives the full variable domain: DTGVSQNPRHKITKRGQNVTFRCDPISEHNRLYWYRQTLGQGPEFLTYFQNEAQLEKSRLLSDRFSAERPKGSFSTLEIQRTEQGDSAMYLCASSADYYEQYFGPGTRLTVT.